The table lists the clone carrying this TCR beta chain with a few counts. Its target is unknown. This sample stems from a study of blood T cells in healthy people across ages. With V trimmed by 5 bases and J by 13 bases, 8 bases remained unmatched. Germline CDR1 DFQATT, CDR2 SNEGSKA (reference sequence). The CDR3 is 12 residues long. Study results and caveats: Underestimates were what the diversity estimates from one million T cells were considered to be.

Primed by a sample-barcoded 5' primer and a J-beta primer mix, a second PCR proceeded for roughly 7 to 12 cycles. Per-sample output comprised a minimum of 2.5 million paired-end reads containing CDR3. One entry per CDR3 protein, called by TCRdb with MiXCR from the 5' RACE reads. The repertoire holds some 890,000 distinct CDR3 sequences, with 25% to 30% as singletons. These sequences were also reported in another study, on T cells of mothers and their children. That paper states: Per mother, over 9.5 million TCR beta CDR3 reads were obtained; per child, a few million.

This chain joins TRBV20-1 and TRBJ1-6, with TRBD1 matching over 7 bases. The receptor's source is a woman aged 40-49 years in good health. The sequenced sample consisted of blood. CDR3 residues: CSAPRGGTPLHF. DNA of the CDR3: TGCAGTGCTCCCAGGGGGGGGACTCCCCTCCACTTT.